These 8 T cell receptor beta chains originate from one sample sequenced in a study of early T cells in non-severe SARS-CoV-2 infection. TCRdb re-analysed the 5' RACE reads in MiXCR, keeping a single row per CDR3 protein. The top ten clones hold 3% to 3.5% of a sample with 95,000 to 120,000 distinct CDR3 sequences, about 12% of them seen once. The sample was whole blood. These receptors all stem from an adult who was a healthcare worker with PCR-confirmed SARS-CoV-2 infection or an uninfected control (not recorded which).

There are many counts of this clonotype. The chain recombines TRBV7-3 with TRBJ2-7; a weak D match, TRBD1 (5 bases). V was trimmed by 5 bases and J by 2 bases, leaving 13 bases between them. There are 14 residues in the CDR3. From germline, CDR1 is SGHTA and CDR2 FQGTGA. CDR3 region: CASSPGLGPYEQYF. CDR3 in DNA: TGTGCCAGCAGCCCAGGGCTGGGGCCCTACGAGCAGTACTTC.

The rearrangement links TRBV29-1 to TRBJ1-2; 12 bases fit TRBD1. The CDR3 totals 14 residues. J gave up 7 bases and V 7 bases, and 10 bases lay outside the gene matches. Germline values: CDR1 SQVTM, CDR2 ANQGSEA. The CDR3 DNA reads as TGCAGCGCCGTCGAAGGGACAGGGGGCTCTGGCTACACCTTC. Translated: CSAVEGTGGSGYTF.

This clonotype was found many times. The gene calls are TRBV3-1 and TRBJ2-7; 9 bases line up with TRBD2. The CDR3 covers 15 residues. V gave up 4 bases and J gave up 6 bases; unmatched junction bases: 10. Germline V gene lookup returns CDR1 LGHDT and CDR2 YNNKEL (reference sequence). The CDR3 reads CASSPKRGEWGEQYF. In DNA, the CDR3 is TGTGCCAGCAGCCCGAAGCGGGGGGAGTGGGGCGAGCAGTACTTC.

This clonotype has ten or more counts. The chain has TRBV7-9 and TRBJ2-3, with D uncertain. This CDR3 has 12 residues. CDR1 is SEHNR and CDR2 is FQNEAQ in the germline V gene (reference sequence). Between the trimmed V and J ends, which lost 4 bases and 4 bases, there was a span of 6 bases. The CDR3 DNA reads TGTGCCAGCAGCTCTGCCCCAGATACGCAGTATTTT. This gives the protein CASSSAPDTQYF.

Points on this clonotype: The junction differs from germline at one of its ends, possibly a read error. The chain couples TRBV28 to TRBJ1-6; perhaps TRBD1 as D (5 bases). This CDR3 has 13 residues. In germline, CDR1 is MDHEN, CDR2 SYDVKM. As DNA, the CDR3 is TGTGCCAGCACTTTACCCCAGGGACCACCCCTCCACTTT. This gives the protein CASTLPQGPPLHF.

Points on this clonotype: One end of the junction does not line up with germline, which may come from a read error. This chain joins TRBV30 and TRBJ1-5; D is uncertain. The V gene's germline CDR1 is GTSNPN and CDR2 SVGIG (reference sequence). This CDR3 region has 15 residues. The CDR3 here is CAWSPPVYSNQPRHF. For the CDR3, the DNA is TGTGCCTGGAGTCCTCCAGTGTATAGCAATCAGCCCCGGCATTTT.

The V call is TRBV10-2, the J call TRBJ2-1; no clear D gene. The CDR3 sequence is 12 residues long. Trimming took off 6 bases at V and 10 bases at J, with 13 bases between the two ends. CDR1 is WSHSY and CDR2 is SAAADI in the germline V gene. CDR3 residues: CASREVSWEQFF. CDR3 in DNA: TGCGCCAGCAGAGAAGTTAGCTGGGAGCAGTTCTTC.

This clonotype was seen a handful of times. The chain links TRBV20-1 to TRBJ1-5; D not certain. The CDR3 covers 12 residues. From germline, CDR1 is DFQATT and CDR2 SNEGSKA (reference sequence). The V end was cut by 7 bases, the J end by 1 base, with 8 bases between. The CDR3: CSGTGSNQPQHF. The CDR3 DNA sequence: TGCAGTGGGACGGGGAGCAATCAGCCCCAGCATTTT.